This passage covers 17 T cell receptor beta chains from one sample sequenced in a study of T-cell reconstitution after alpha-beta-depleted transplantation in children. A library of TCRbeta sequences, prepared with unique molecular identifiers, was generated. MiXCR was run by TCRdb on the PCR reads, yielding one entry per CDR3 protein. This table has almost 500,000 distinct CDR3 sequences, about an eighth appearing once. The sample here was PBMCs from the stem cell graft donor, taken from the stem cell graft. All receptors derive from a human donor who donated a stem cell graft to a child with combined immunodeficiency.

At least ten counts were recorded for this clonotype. The CDR3 DNA follows: TGTGCCAGCAGTAGCGGGGGGGCATCCGGGGCCAACGTCCTGACTTTC. It is translated as CASSSGGASGANVLTF. The V call is TRBV6-4, the J call TRBJ2-6; 10 bases align to TRBD2. Germline V gives CDR1 MRHNA, CDR2 SNTAGT. CDR3 length equals 16 residues. The trim removed 5 bases at V and 4 bases at J, leaving 5 bases unmatched.

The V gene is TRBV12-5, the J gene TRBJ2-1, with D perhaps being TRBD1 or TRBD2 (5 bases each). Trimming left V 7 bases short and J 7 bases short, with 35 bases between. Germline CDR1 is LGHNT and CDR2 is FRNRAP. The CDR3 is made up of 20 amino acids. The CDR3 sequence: CASAPRPVVGVHPVQNEQFF. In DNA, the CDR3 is TGTGCTAGTGCCCCTAGACCTGTGGTGGGGGTTCATCCGGTTCAAAATGAGCAGTTCTTC.

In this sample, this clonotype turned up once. In DNA, the CDR3 is TGTGCCAGCAGCCATCCGAGTCCCGAGCAGTACTTC. Its protein product is CASSHPSPEQYF. The rearrangement uses TRBV4-2 and TRBJ2-7; D is undetermined. Trimming stripped 3 bases from V and 6 bases from J, with 9 bases between. CDR1 and CDR2 (germline): LGHNA, YNFKEQ. The CDR3 runs to 12 residues.

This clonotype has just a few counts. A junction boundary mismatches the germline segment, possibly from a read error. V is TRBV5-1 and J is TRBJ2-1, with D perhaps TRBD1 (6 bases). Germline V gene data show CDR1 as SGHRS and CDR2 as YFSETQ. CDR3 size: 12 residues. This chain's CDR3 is CASSPGQLERFF. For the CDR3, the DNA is TGCGCCAGCAGCCCCGGACAGTTAGAGCGGTTCTTC.

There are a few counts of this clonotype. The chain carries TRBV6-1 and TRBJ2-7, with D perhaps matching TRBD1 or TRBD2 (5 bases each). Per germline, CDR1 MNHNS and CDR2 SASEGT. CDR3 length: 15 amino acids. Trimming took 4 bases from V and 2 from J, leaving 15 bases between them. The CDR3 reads CASSGRGASTYEQYF. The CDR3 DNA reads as TGTGCCAGCAGTGGACGAGGGGCCTCGACCTACGAGCAGTACTTC.

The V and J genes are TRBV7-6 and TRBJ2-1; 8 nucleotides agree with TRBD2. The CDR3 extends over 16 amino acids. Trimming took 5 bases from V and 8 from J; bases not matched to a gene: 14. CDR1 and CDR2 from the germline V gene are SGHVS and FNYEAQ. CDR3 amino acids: CASSPLRGLVGDEQFF. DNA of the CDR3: TGTGCCAGCAGCCCGCTTAGGGGACTAGTAGGCGATGAGCAGTTCTTC.

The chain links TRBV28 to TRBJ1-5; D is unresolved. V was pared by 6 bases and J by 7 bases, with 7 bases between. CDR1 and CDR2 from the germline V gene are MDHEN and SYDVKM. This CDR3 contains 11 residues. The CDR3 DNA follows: TGTGCCAGCAGCCCTGACCAGCCCCAGCATTTT. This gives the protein CASSPDQPQHF.

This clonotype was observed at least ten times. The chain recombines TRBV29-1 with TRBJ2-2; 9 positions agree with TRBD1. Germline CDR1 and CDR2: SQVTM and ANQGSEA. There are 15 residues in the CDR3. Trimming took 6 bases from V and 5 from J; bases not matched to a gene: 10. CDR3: CSVHRDRVFTGELFF. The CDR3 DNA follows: TGCAGCGTGCACCGGGACAGGGTTTTTACCGGGGAGCTGTTTTTT.

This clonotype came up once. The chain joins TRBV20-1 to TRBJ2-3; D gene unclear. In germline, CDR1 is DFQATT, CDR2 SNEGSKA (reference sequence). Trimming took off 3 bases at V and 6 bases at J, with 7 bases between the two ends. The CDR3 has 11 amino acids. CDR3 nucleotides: TGCAGTGCTAGGGTTCCTGATACGCAGTATTTT. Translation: CSARVPDTQYF.

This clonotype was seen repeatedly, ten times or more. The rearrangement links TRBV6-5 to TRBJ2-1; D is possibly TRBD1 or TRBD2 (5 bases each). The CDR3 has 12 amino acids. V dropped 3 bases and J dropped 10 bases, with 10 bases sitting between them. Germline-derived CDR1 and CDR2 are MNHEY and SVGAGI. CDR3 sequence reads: CASSYWDGEQFF. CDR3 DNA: TGTGCCAGCAGTTATTGGGACGGCGAGCAGTTCTTC.

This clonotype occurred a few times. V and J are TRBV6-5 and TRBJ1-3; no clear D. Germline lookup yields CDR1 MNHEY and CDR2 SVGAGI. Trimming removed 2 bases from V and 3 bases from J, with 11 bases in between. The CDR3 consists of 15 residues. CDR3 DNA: TGTGCCAGCAGTTACAGTAACAGCGTTGGAAACACCATATATTTT. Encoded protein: CASSYSNSVGNTIYF.

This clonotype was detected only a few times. The CDR3 bases are TGTGCCACCAGCAGAGATATGGCAGGCTTCGAGCAGTACTTC. Translation gives CATSRDMAGFEQYF. The gene calls are TRBV15 and TRBJ2-7; no definite D call. Germline assignment: CDR1 LNHNV and CDR2 YYDKDF (reference sequence). The CDR3 runs to 14 residues. Trimming shortened V by 0 bases and J by 6 bases, and 12 bases separated the two germline ends. The complete variable domain, with remaining parts taken from reference TRBV15 and TRBJ2-7, reads DAMVIQNPRYQVTQFGKPVTLSCSQTLNHNVMYWYQQKSSQAPKLLFHYYDKDFNNEADTPDNFQSRRPNTSFCFLDIRSPGLGDTAMYLCATSRDMAGFEQYFGPGTRLTVT.

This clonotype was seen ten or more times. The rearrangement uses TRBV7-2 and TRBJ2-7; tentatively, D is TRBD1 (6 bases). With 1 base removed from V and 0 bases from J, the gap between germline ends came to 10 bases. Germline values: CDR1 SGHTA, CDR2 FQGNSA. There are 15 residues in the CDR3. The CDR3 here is CASSLVQGSSYEQYF. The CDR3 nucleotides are TGTGCCAGCAGCTTAGTACAGGGCAGCTCCTACGAGCAGTACTTC.

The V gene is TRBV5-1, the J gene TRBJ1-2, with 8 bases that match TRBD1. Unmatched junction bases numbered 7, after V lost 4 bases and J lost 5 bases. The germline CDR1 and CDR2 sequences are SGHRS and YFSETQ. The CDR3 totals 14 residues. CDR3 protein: CASSPGQGQYGYTF. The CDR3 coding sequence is TGCGCCAGCAGCCCCGGACAGGGACAGTATGGCTACACCTTC.

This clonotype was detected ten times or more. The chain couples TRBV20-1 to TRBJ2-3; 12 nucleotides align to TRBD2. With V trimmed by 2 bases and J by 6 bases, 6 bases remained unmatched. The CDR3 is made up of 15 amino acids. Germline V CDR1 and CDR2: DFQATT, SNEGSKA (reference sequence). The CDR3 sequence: CSARRLAGVADTQYF. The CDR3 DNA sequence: TGCAGTGCTAGACGACTAGCGGGAGTGGCGGATACGCAGTATTTT.

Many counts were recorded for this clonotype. The CDR3 loop reads CASSLTENTGELFF. The CDR3 DNA reads TGTGCCAGCAGCTTGACAGAAAACACCGGGGAGCTGTTTTTT. The chain combines TRBV7-9 with TRBJ2-2, with D possibly TRBD1 on 5 matching bases. Trimming took off 3 bases at V and 2 bases at J, with 7 bases between the two ends. This CDR3 spans 14 amino acids. Germline CDR1 reads SEHNR; CDR2 reads FQNEAQ (reference sequence).

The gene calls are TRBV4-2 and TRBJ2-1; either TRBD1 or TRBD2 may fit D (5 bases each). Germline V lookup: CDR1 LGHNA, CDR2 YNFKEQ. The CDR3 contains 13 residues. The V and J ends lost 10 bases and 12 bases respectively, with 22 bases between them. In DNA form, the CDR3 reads TGTGCCATGGGCCCGGGGCAGGGTTGGGTGCAGTTCTTC. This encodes CAMGPGQGWVQFF.